These T cell receptor beta chains were read from a single sample in a study of HIV-infected patients and healthy controls. TCRdb analysed the 5' RACE reads with MiXCR anew, one entry per CDR3 protein. The repertoire holds around 62,000 distinct CDR3 sequences, with roughly 19% as singletons. Sequencing used CD4+ T cells from blood. These receptors were taken from a human donor in good health. Both conserved end residues are part of each CDR3. Each record gives: clone size, J gene, V gene, D gene, CDR3 protein, CDR3 DNA. D genes are given only for firm matches. A clone size is listed for some rows: how often the clone was seen (once, few, many), or a class if it is expanded.

abundance: few; j_gene: TRBJ1-2; v_gene: TRBV5-1; d_gene: .; CDR3aa: CASSRDGEYGYTF; CDR3nt: TGCGCCAGCAGCCGGGACGGCGAATATGGCTACACCTTC
abundance: many; j_gene: TRBJ1-1; v_gene: TRBV3-1; d_gene: TRBD1; CDR3aa: CASSQDRGTEAFF; CDR3nt: TGTGCCAGCAGCCAGGACAGGGGCACTGAAGCTTTCTTT
abundance: few; j_gene: TRBJ1-5; v_gene: TRBV7-8; d_gene: TRBD1; CDR3aa: CASSFGQGGQPQHF; CDR3nt: TGTGCCAGCAGCTTTGGACAGGGAGGGCAGCCCCAGCATTTT
abundance: .; j_gene: TRBJ1-1; v_gene: TRBV5-1; d_gene: .; CDR3aa: CASSTLQGSAMNTEAFF; CDR3nt: TGCGCCAGCAGCACCCTACAGGGATCCGCTATGAACACTGAAGCTTTCTTT
abundance: .; j_gene: TRBJ1-6; v_gene: TRBV4-1; d_gene: .; CDR3aa: CASSQGPASILSPLHF; CDR3nt: TGCGCCAGCAGCCAAGGGCCAGCGTCTATACTCTCACCCCTCCACTTT
abundance: few; j_gene: TRBJ1-1; v_gene: TRBV6-1; d_gene: .; CDR3aa: CASSLTASGTEAFF; CDR3nt: TGTGCCAGCAGTTTGACAGCATCGGGGACTGAAGCTTTCTTT
abundance: .; j_gene: TRBJ2-1; v_gene: TRBV29-1; d_gene: TRBD2; CDR3aa: CSGSGRAYNEQFF; CDR3nt: TGCAGCGGTAGCGGGAGGGCCTACAATGAGCAGTTCTTC
abundance: many; j_gene: TRBJ1-5; v_gene: TRBV18; d_gene: .; CDR3aa: CASSPPTTSNQPQHF; CDR3nt: TGTGCCAGCTCACCCCCCACTACTAGCAATCAGCCCCAGCATTTT
abundance: many; j_gene: TRBJ1-1; v_gene: TRBV5-4; d_gene: .; CDR3aa: CASSQENRDTEAFF; CDR3nt: TGTGCCAGCAGCCAAGAAAACAGGGACACTGAAGCTTTCTTT
abundance: medium-sized; j_gene: TRBJ1-5; v_gene: TRBV20-1; d_gene: .; CDR3aa: CSARDSTRSDQPQHF; CDR3nt: TGCAGTGCTAGAGATTCAACCCGATCTGATCAGCCCCAGCATTTT
abundance: few; j_gene: TRBJ2-5; v_gene: TRBV6-5; d_gene: TRBD2; CDR3aa: CASRTGLAVRETQYF; CDR3nt: TGTGCCAGCAGAACGGGACTAGCGGTCCGAGAGACCCAGTACTTC
abundance: .; j_gene: TRBJ2-3; v_gene: TRBV7-9; d_gene: TRBD2; CDR3aa: CASKPGLATITDTQYF; CDR3nt: TGTGCCAGCAAACCAGGACTAGCGACTATCACAGATACGCAGTATTTT
abundance: few; j_gene: TRBJ2-1; v_gene: TRBV11-1; d_gene: TRBD1; CDR3aa: CASSLAGQPEQFF; CDR3nt: TGTGCCAGCAGCTTAGCGGGACAGCCTGAGCAGTTCTTC
abundance: few; j_gene: TRBJ1-2; v_gene: TRBV20-1; d_gene: .; CDR3aa: CSARVPPVDYGYTF; CDR3nt: TGCAGTGCTAGAGTTCCCCCAGTAGACTATGGCTACACCTTC
abundance: .; j_gene: TRBJ2-2; v_gene: TRBV5-6; d_gene: TRBD1; CDR3aa: CASSSTGAASGELFF; CDR3nt: TGTGCCAGCAGCTCCACAGGGGCGGCCTCCGGGGAGCTGTTTTTT
abundance: .; j_gene: TRBJ1-1; v_gene: TRBV3-1; d_gene: .; CDR3aa: CASSRQSQNTEAFF; CDR3nt: TGTGCCAGCAGCCGGCAGAGCCAGAACACTGAAGCTTTCTTT
abundance: .; j_gene: TRBJ2-7; v_gene: TRBV12-3/TRBV12-4; d_gene: TRBD1; CDR3aa: CASSLKGGWYEQYF; CDR3nt: TGTGCCAGCAGTTTAAAAGGGGGCTGGTACGAGCAGTACTTC
abundance: .; j_gene: TRBJ1-5; v_gene: TRBV12-3/TRBV12-4; d_gene: TRBD1; CDR3aa: CASSLQGENQPQHF; CDR3nt: TGTGCCAGCAGTTTACAGGGGGAGAATCAGCCCCAGCATTTT
abundance: many; j_gene: TRBJ2-5; v_gene: TRBV6-2/TRBV6-3; d_gene: .; CDR3aa: CASSSKRETQYF; CDR3nt: TGTGCCAGCAGTTCGAAGAGGGAGACCCAGTACTTC
abundance: many; j_gene: TRBJ2-3; v_gene: TRBV4-1; d_gene: TRBD2; CDR3aa: CASSRTSGRAGTDTQYF; CDR3nt: TGCGCCAGCAGCCGGACTAGCGGGAGGGCCGGCACAGATACGCAGTATTTT
abundance: many; j_gene: TRBJ1-1; v_gene: TRBV7-9; d_gene: TRBD1; CDR3aa: CASSPGQRNTEAFF; CDR3nt: TGTGCCAGCAGCCCGGGACAGAGGAACACTGAAGCTTTCTTT
abundance: few; j_gene: TRBJ1-2; v_gene: TRBV25-1; d_gene: .; CDR3aa: CASTQGSDYGYTF; CDR3nt: TGTGCCAGTACCCAGGGTTCAGACTATGGCTACACCTTC
abundance: .; j_gene: TRBJ1-4; v_gene: TRBV19; d_gene: .; CDR3aa: CASRTYDEKLFF; CDR3nt: TGTGCCAGTAGGACATATGATGAAAAACTGTTTTTT
abundance: .; j_gene: TRBJ1-2; v_gene: TRBV12-3/TRBV12-4; d_gene: .; CDR3aa: CASSLGEISLHF; CDR3nt: TGTGCCAGCAGTTTAGGCGAGATCTCCCTCCACTTC
abundance: many; j_gene: TRBJ1-5; v_gene: TRBV2; d_gene: TRBD1; CDR3aa: CASSGRGGNQPQHF; CDR3nt: TGTGCCAGCAGTGGCAGGGGGGGCAATCAGCCCCAGCATTTT
abundance: once; j_gene: TRBJ2-5; v_gene: TRBV6-5; d_gene: .; CDR3aa: CASSFPVRETQYF; CDR3nt: TGTGCCAGCAGTTTTCCGGTGCGGGAGACCCAGTACTTC
abundance: .; j_gene: TRBJ1-4; v_gene: TRBV6-6; d_gene: .; CDR3aa: CASSEKLFF; CDR3nt: TGTGCCAGCAGTGAAAAACTGTTTTTT
abundance: .; j_gene: TRBJ1-4; v_gene: TRBV28; d_gene: .; CDR3aa: CASSLGSTNEKLFF; CDR3nt: TGTGCCAGCAGTTTAGGTTCAACTAATGAAAAACTGTTTTTT
abundance: many; j_gene: TRBJ1-4; v_gene: TRBV7-9; d_gene: .; CDR3aa: CASSLVGGEKLFF; CDR3nt: TGTGCCAGCAGCTTAGTCGGAGGGGAAAAACTGTTTTTT
abundance: many; j_gene: TRBJ2-7; v_gene: TRBV30; d_gene: .; CDR3aa: CAWSVGPLKQYF; CDR3nt: TGTGCCTGGAGTGTAGGGCCCTTGAAGCAGTACTTC
abundance: few; j_gene: TRBJ2-1; v_gene: TRBV15; d_gene: TRBD2; CDR3aa: CATSRGGGLHNEQFF; CDR3nt: TGTGCCACCAGCAGAGGGGGGGGTCTTCACAATGAGCAGTTCTTC
abundance: .; j_gene: TRBJ2-7; v_gene: TRBV7-2; d_gene: TRBD1; CDR3aa: CASSDRGLAYEQYF; CDR3nt: TGTGCCAGCAGCGACAGGGGGCTAGCCTACGAGCAGTACTTC
abundance: many; j_gene: TRBJ2-1; v_gene: TRBV12-3/TRBV12-4; d_gene: TRBD1; CDR3aa: CASRLRTGGIGNEQFF; CDR3nt: TGTGCCAGCAGACTTAGGACAGGGGGCATAGGAAATGAGCAGTTCTTC
abundance: .; j_gene: TRBJ1-5; v_gene: TRBV3-1; d_gene: .; CDR3aa: CASSQDFWGNQPQHF; CDR3nt: TGTGCCAGCAGCCAAGATTTCTGGGGGAATCAGCCCCAGCATTTT
abundance: .; j_gene: TRBJ2-1; v_gene: TRBV6-6; d_gene: .; CDR3aa: CASITYNEQFF; CDR3nt: TGTGCCAGCATCACCTACAATGAGCAGTTCTTC
abundance: many; j_gene: TRBJ1-6; v_gene: TRBV25-1; d_gene: TRBD1; CDR3aa: CASKGQGDSPLHF; CDR3nt: TGTGCCAGCAAAGGACAGGGGGATTCACCCCTCCACTTT
abundance: few; j_gene: TRBJ1-5; v_gene: TRBV30; d_gene: .; CDR3aa: CAWSEVGRNNQPQHF; CDR3nt: TGTGCCTGGAGTGAGGTCGGCAGGAACAATCAGCCCCAGCATTTT
abundance: .; j_gene: TRBJ1-5; v_gene: TRBV6-5; d_gene: TRBD1; CDR3aa: CASRRTGGSQPQHF; CDR3nt: TGTGCCAGCAGACGGACAGGGGGAAGTCAGCCCCAGCATTTT
abundance: .; j_gene: TRBJ2-7; v_gene: TRBV7-9; d_gene: TRBD1; CDR3aa: CASSLARTGGAGYEQYF; CDR3nt: TGTGCCAGCAGCTTAGCCCGGACAGGAGGTGCGGGCTACGAGCAGTACTTC
abundance: few; j_gene: TRBJ1-1; v_gene: TRBV20-1; d_gene: .; CDR3aa: CSARKSVATEAFF; CDR3nt: TGCAGTGCTAGAAAGTCCGTGGCCACTGAAGCTTTCTTT
abundance: .; j_gene: TRBJ1-5; v_gene: TRBV21-1; d_gene: .; CDR3aa: CASSSYCNQPQHF; CDR3nt: TGTGCCAGCAGCTCCTACTGCAATCAGCCCCAGCATTTT
abundance: few; j_gene: TRBJ2-1; v_gene: TRBV9; d_gene: TRBD1; CDR3aa: CASSVGTGSNEQFF; CDR3nt: TGTGCCAGCAGCGTTGGGACAGGGTCCAATGAGCAGTTCTTC
abundance: few; j_gene: TRBJ2-3; v_gene: TRBV7-9; d_gene: TRBD2; CDR3aa: CASTTGTSGHTDTQYF; CDR3nt: TGTGCCAGCACCACCGGGACTAGCGGTCACACAGATACGCAGTATTTT
abundance: .; j_gene: TRBJ1-1; v_gene: TRBV5-5; d_gene: .; CDR3aa: CASSLEPRGDTEAFF; CDR3nt: TGTGCCAGCAGCTTGGAGCCGAGAGGGGACACTGAAGCTTTCTTT
abundance: many; j_gene: TRBJ1-4; v_gene: TRBV14; d_gene: .; CDR3aa: CASSQPGGSNEKLFF; CDR3nt: TGTGCCAGCAGCCAACCAGGAGGATCTAATGAAAAACTGTTTTTT
abundance: .; j_gene: TRBJ1-5; v_gene: TRBV19; d_gene: .; CDR3aa: CASSIRGGASNQPQHF; CDR3nt: TGTGCCAGTAGTATTCGCGGGGGCGCGAGCAATCAGCCCCAGCATTTT
abundance: many; j_gene: TRBJ2-3; v_gene: TRBV19; d_gene: .; CDR3aa: CATQTGGSTDTQYF; CDR3nt: TGTGCCACCCAAACTGGCGGTAGCACAGATACGCAGTATTTT
abundance: .; j_gene: TRBJ1-3; v_gene: TRBV7-2; d_gene: .; CDR3aa: CASSGGFSGNTIYF; CDR3nt: TGTGCCAGCAGTGGGGGGTTCTCTGGAAACACCATATATTTT
abundance: .; j_gene: TRBJ2-7; v_gene: TRBV6-1; d_gene: .; CDR3aa: CASSRSGYSEDEQYF; CDR3nt: TGTGCCAGCAGTAGGTCCGGGTATTCCGAGGACGAGCAGTACTTC
abundance: .; j_gene: TRBJ2-7; v_gene: TRBV6-5; d_gene: TRBD1; CDR3aa: CASSYITTGNYEQYF; CDR3nt: TGTGCCAGCAGTTACATCACGACAGGGAACTACGAGCAGTACTTC
abundance: .; j_gene: TRBJ2-5; v_gene: TRBV7-2; d_gene: .; CDR3aa: CASSLELETQYF; CDR3nt: TGTGCCAGCAGCTTAGAACTGGAGACCCAGTACTTC
abundance: .; j_gene: TRBJ1-1; v_gene: TRBV18; d_gene: .; CDR3aa: CASSPTGPNVNTEAFF; CDR3nt: TGTGCCAGCTCACCAACGGGCCCCAACGTGAACACTGAAGCTTTCTTT